This TCR beta chain was documented in a study of blood T cell repertoires in COVID-19. From germline, CDR1 is SGHTA and CDR2 FQGNSA. This CDR3 has 16 amino acids. Trimming took 5 bases from V and 5 from J; bases not matched to a gene: 8. Donors of Cohort 3 who recovered were those that had two negative PCRs, clearance, or symptom resolution. The table came from immunoSEQ multiplex PCR; TCRdb's copy has only in-frame clones and leaves some out. This table has approximately 120,000 clones, around 83% appearing once. The specimen sequenced was PBMCs or T cells enriched from blood (not recorded which). This sequence joins TRBV7-2 and TRBJ2-1, with 11 bases lining up with TRBD2. This receptor was identified in a young man who had recovered from COVID-19. This CDR3 reads CASSPSLAGGNNEQFF. The CDR3 DNA sequence: TGTGCCAGCAGCCCGTCGCTAGCGGGGGGCAACAATGAGCAGTTCTTC.